The 26 T cell receptor beta chains in this list originate from one sample, sequenced in a study of CD8+ T cells in alopecia areata. Sequencing used cDNA as its template, made by extracting RNA and reverse transcribing it. Here immunoSEQ multiplex PCR was the method, and the copy in TCRdb shows in-frame clones only, minus some. The sample has a few hundred thousand clones; approximately 38% are singletons. The sample's treatment: oral pan-JAK inhibitor, 5-10 mg twice daily. Sample: CD4+ T cells sorted from blood, taken at approximately week 34, from a patient treated with tofacitinib. Receptors were obtained from a human donor with alopecia areata.

This clone was detected a few times. J is TRBJ2-5 and V is TRBV19; 13 bases agree with TRBD2. V was clipped by 7 bases and J by 3 bases; unmatched bases: 2. This CDR3 contains 14 residues. Germline lookup yields CDR1 LNHDA and CDR2 SQIVND (reference sequence). This CDR3 reads CASTGLAGEETQYF. In nucleotides, the CDR3 is TGTGCCAGTACCGGACTAGCGGGGGAAGAGACCCAGTACTTC.

The sample holds many counts of this clone. The chain couples TRBV5-6 to TRBJ2-5, with a tentative D call TRBD2 (5 bases). V was clipped by 6 bases and J by 0 bases, with 9 bases between them. Germline V gene lookup returns CDR1 SGHDT and CDR2 YYEEEE. This CDR3 contains 13 residues. The CDR3 nucleotides read TGTGCCAGCACCCCGGGAAACCAAGAGACCCAGTACTTC. Its protein product is CASTPGNQETQYF.

This clone appeared a few times. V usage is TRBV19 and J usage is TRBJ1-5; D possibly corresponds to TRBD1 (6 bases). This CDR3 region has 12 residues. Per the germline V gene, CDR1 is LNHDA and CDR2 is SQIVND (reference sequence). Trimming took 5 bases from V and 10 from J, leaving 12 bases between them. In DNA form, the CDR3 reads TGTGCCAGTAGTGGTAACAGGGACCCCCAGCATTTT. This codes for CASSGNRDPQHF. Variable domain in full (rest from reference TRBV19 and TRBJ1-5): DGGITQSPKYLFRKEGQNVTLSCEQNLNHDAMYWYRQDPGQGLRLIYYSQIVNDFQKGDIAEGYSVSREKKESFPLTVTSAQKNPTAFYLCASSGNRDPQHFGDGTRLSIL.

This chain uses TRBV5-1 with TRBJ2-7; no clear D. CDR3 length equals 14 residues. Germline CDR1 and CDR2: SGHRS and YFSETQ. V gave up 0 bases and J gave up 1 base, with 8 bases separating them. This CDR3 is CASSLVVGSYEQYF. CDR3 in DNA: TGCGCCAGCAGCTTGGTTGTGGGATCCTACGAGCAGTACTTC.

This chain connects TRBV5-1 to TRBJ2-3, with D perhaps given as TRBD1 or TRBD2 (5 bases each). The CDR3 totals 16 residues. V lost 2 bases to trimming and J lost 1 base, with 14 bases between them. CDR1 is SGHRS, CDR2 YFSETQ, per germline. The CDR3 here is CASSLYRDAGTDTQYF. The CDR3 nucleotides are TGCGCCAGCAGCTTATACCGGGACGCCGGCACAGATACGCAGTATTTT.

This chain connects TRBV6-1 to TRBJ1-6; D may be TRBD1 (6 bases). CDR3 length: 13 residues. In germline, CDR1 is MNHNS, CDR2 SASEGT. The ends were cut back, 6 bases at V and 6 bases at J, with 9 bases in the middle. CDR3 bases: TGTGCCAGCAGCCGGGACATTAATTCACCCCTCCACTTT. Its protein is CASSRDINSPLHF.

V gene TRBV30 combines with J gene TRBJ2-1, with D perhaps TRBD2 (6 bases). The V end was cut by 0 bases, the J end by 10 bases, with 13 bases between. The CDR3 is 13 residues long. Germline V lookup: CDR1 GTSNPN, CDR2 SVGIG (reference sequence). CDR3 coding DNA: TGTGCCTGGAGTGTACGGGACTCTCCAGAGCAGTTCTTC. Its translation: CAWSVRDSPEQFF. The entire variable domain, with the rest obtained from reference TRBV30 and TRBJ2-1, is as follows: SQTIHQWPATLVQPVGSPLSLECTVEGTSNPNLYWYRQAAGRGLQLLFYSVGIGQISSEVPQNLSASRPQDRQFILSSKKLLLSDSGFYLCAWSVRDSPEQFFGPGTRLTVL.

V gene TRBV7-2 combines with J gene TRBJ1-1; D uncertain. Trimming removed 4 bases from V and 4 bases from J, with 4 bases in between. Germline CDR1 reads SGHTA; CDR2 reads FQGNSA. The CDR3 runs 11 residues. The CDR3: CASSSTTEAFF. The CDR3 DNA reads TGTGCCAGCAGCTCCACCACTGAAGCTTTCTTT. Based on the CDR3 plus reference TRBV7-2 and TRBJ1-1, the full variable domain is GAGVSQSPSNKVTEKGKDVELRCDPISGHTALYWYRQSLGQGLEFLIYFQGNSAPDKSGLPSDRFSAERTGGSVSTLTIQRTQQEDSAVYLCASSSTTEAFFGQGTRLTVV.

The table lists this clone with a few counts. The chain employs TRBV7-9 and TRBJ2-1, with 8 bases matching TRBD2. Unmatched junction bases numbered 12, after V lost 0 bases and J lost 14 bases. The germline V gene encodes CDR1 SEHNR and CDR2 FQNEAQ (reference sequence). The CDR3 length is 15 residues. In DNA form, the CDR3 reads TGTGCCAGCAGCTTAGCAGGGAGCGGGGGTCGGGTGGAGTTCTTC. Translating it yields CASSLAGSGGRVEFF.

The gene calls are TRBV7-2 and TRBJ1-6, with a weak D call TRBD1 (6 bases). Germline V CDR1 and CDR2: SGHTA, FQGNSA. Deletions cut 5 bases from V and 3 bases from J, with 14 bases between. The CDR3 runs to 16 residues. CDR3 amino acids: CASSQVGTIYNSPLHF. CDR3 nucleotide sequence: TGTGCCAGCAGCCAAGTAGGGACAATCTATAATTCACCCCTCCACTTT.

The gene calls are TRBV30 and TRBJ1-2; D is possibly TRBD1 (5 bases). The CDR3 loop spans 16 amino acids. Germline CDR1 GTSNPN, CDR2 SVGIG (reference sequence). Trimming took 4 bases from V and 2 from J, leaving 20 bases between them. This CDR3 is CAWTAEGSGPNYGYTF. CDR3 nucleotide sequence: TGTGCCTGGACCGCGGAGGGGAGCGGGCCGAACTATGGCTACACCTTC.

This chain joins TRBV30 and TRBJ1-2; TRBD1 matches at 8 bases. The germline gives CDR1 GTSNPN, CDR2 SVGIG (reference sequence). The CDR3 has 13 amino acids. The V gene end was trimmed by 2 bases and the J gene end by 14 bases; junction bases not matched to a gene: 13. The CDR3: CAWSFPNGQGLTF. The CDR3 DNA reads TGTGCCTGGAGTTTCCCAAACGGACAGGGACTTACCTTC.

The chain combines TRBV2 with TRBJ1-3; no reliable D call. The V end was cut by 5 bases, the J end by 0 bases, with 11 bases between. Germline V gives CDR1 SNHLY, CDR2 FYNNEI. This CDR3 is built from 15 residues. The CDR3 sequence is CASSTEKGSGNTIYF. CDR3 sequence (DNA): TGTGCCAGCAGTACAGAAAAAGGCTCTGGAAACACCATATATTTT.

This rearrangement joins TRBV7-3 to TRBJ2-3; 7 bases fit TRBD2. Germline trimming cut 8 bases from V and 2 bases from J; bases unmatched to any gene: 7. The germline V gene has CDR1 SGHTA and CDR2 FQGTGA. The CDR3 spans 14 residues. CDR3 nucleotide sequence: TGTGCCAGCGCCCCTAGCGGAAACACAGATACGCAGTATTTT. Translation: CASAPSGNTDTQYF.

The V gene is TRBV2, the J gene TRBJ2-2; 13 bases map to TRBD2. This CDR3 is 15 amino acids long. Germline V gene sequence: CDR1 SNHLY, CDR2 FYNNEI. Trimming cost V 7 bases and J 4 bases; bases outside gene matches: 3. The CDR3 bases are TGTGCCAGCACCAGGACTAGCGGGAGCACCGGGGAGCTGTTTTTT. Its protein is CASTRTSGSTGELFF.

This clone was seen a handful of times. The V call is TRBV7-2, the J call TRBJ2-3, with 10 bases fitting TRBD2. The CDR3 contains 18 residues. V lost 2 bases, J lost 4 bases, and 12 bases stayed unmatched. Germline V gene sequence: CDR1 SGHTA, CDR2 FQGNSA. The CDR3 reads CASSLYPAGGPGADTQYF. CDR3 DNA sequence: TGTGCCAGCAGCTTATACCCAGCGGGAGGGCCGGGGGCAGATACGCAGTATTTT.

This clone turned up a few times. V and J are TRBV19 and TRBJ2-1; no clear D. The ends were cut back, 7 bases at V and 7 bases at J, with 20 bases in the middle. Germline V gene sequence: CDR1 LNHDA, CDR2 SQIVND (reference sequence). The CDR3 spans 15 residues. CDR3 residues: CASNPRVSATNEQFF. The CDR3, as DNA: TGTGCCAGTAACCCTCGGGTCTCGGCGACTAATGAGCAGTTCTTC.

This chain links TRBV30 with TRBJ1-2, with TRBD1 matching 9 bases. This CDR3 has 13 residues. Trimming at V came to 0 bases and at J to 9 bases, leaving 5 bases not matched to a gene. Germline V gives CDR1 GTSNPN, CDR2 SVGIG (reference sequence). The CDR3 region has the DNA TGTGCCTGGAGTGTACAGGGGGCGATTAGCTACACCTTC. This gives the protein CAWSVQGAISYTF.

This chain links TRBV30 with TRBJ2-7; D possibly uses TRBD1 or TRBD2 (5 bases each). V lost 5 bases, J lost 3 bases, and 23 bases lay in between. The CDR3 covers 16 residues. Germline lookup yields CDR1 GTSNPN and CDR2 SVGIG (reference sequence). CDR3 sequence: CAWVSGNLGDDYEQYF. The CDR3 DNA sequence: TGTGCCTGGGTTTCGGGGAATTTGGGGGATGACTACGAGCAGTACTTC.

The gene calls are TRBV7-2 and TRBJ2-1; 10 positions agree with TRBD2. Germline V lookup: CDR1 SGHTA, CDR2 FQGNSA. The CDR3 has 16 residues. J lost 3 bases, V lost 5 bases, and 7 bases had no gene match. The CDR3 sequence is CASSPSSGGFYNEQFF. The CDR3 bases are TGTGCCAGCAGCCCGTCTAGCGGGGGTTTCTACAATGAGCAGTTCTTC.

The chain uses TRBV7-2 and TRBJ2-7, with 9 bases fitting TRBD1. The germline V gene encodes CDR1 SGHTA and CDR2 FQGNSA. After removal of 2 bases from V and 1 base from J, the junction contained 6 bases not matched to a gene. There are 16 residues in the CDR3. CDR3 DNA sequence: TGTGCCAGCAGCTTACCACCGGGACAGGGATCCTACGAGCAGTACTTC. It encodes CASSLPPGQGSYEQYF.

This chain connects TRBV30 to TRBJ1-2; 8 bases line up with TRBD1. Germline trimming cut 4 bases from V and 6 bases from J; bases unmatched to any gene: 10. This CDR3 is built from 14 residues. Germline loops: CDR1 GTSNPN, CDR2 SVGIG (reference sequence). CDR3 coding DNA: TGTGCCTGGACGGGACAGGCCCACCTCCATGGCTACACCTTC. Protein: CAWTGQAHLHGYTF.

This clone occurred a few times. The chain joins TRBV7-9 to TRBJ2-1; D gene unclear. Per germline, CDR1 SEHNR and CDR2 FQNEAQ (reference sequence). V shed 7 bases and J shed 2 bases, with 3 bases lying between them. The CDR3 loop spans 11 amino acids. DNA of the CDR3: TGTGCCAGCATGCCCTACAATGAGCAGTTCTTC. It codes for CASMPYNEQFF.

This sequence joins TRBV6-1 and TRBJ1-2; 10 bases line up with TRBD1. Losses at the gene ends were 6 bases for V and 8 bases for J; bases not matched to a gene: 6. The CDR3 is 13 residues long. Germline CDR1 and CDR2: MNHNS and SASEGT. CDR3 DNA: TGTGCCAGCAGATCCCCGACAGGGGGCGGCTACACCTTC. This encodes CASRSPTGGGYTF.

This clone came up a few times. V gene TRBV30 combines with J gene TRBJ2-1, with a tentative D call TRBD1 (5 bases). V lost 3 bases and J 5 bases, leaving 8 bases between the germline ends. The CDR3 consists of 12 residues. CDR1 and CDR2 from the germline V gene are GTSNPN and SVGIG (reference sequence). The DNA for the CDR3 is TGTGCCTGGAGCAGACAGCACAATGAGCAGTTCTTC. Residues: CAWSRQHNEQFF. The variable domain in full, with the rest retrieved from reference TRBV30 and TRBJ2-1, is SQTIHQWPATLVQPVGSPLSLECTVEGTSNPNLYWYRQAAGRGLQLLFYSVGIGQISSEVPQNLSASRPQDRQFILSSKKLLLSDSGFYLCAWSRQHNEQFFGPGTRLTVL.

This clone showed up just a few times. The rearrangement uses TRBV29-1 and TRBJ1-1; D possibly corresponds to TRBD1 (5 bases). The CDR3 totals 13 residues. V was pared by 3 bases and J by 1 base, with 9 bases between. CDR1 and CDR2 (germline): SQVTM, ANQGSEA. The CDR3 here is CSVDQGANTEAFF. The DNA of the CDR3 is TGCAGCGTTGACCAGGGTGCGAACACTGAAGCTTTCTTT.